Listed here is a single T cell receptor (beta chain). In the original processing: Counts of nucleated cells, estimated from reference gene primer amplification, were obtained. Assay used: immunoSEQ multiplex PCR; TCRdb lists only in-frame clones, some missing. Clone size and the V and J calls come from that table; the DNA yielded D and trimming. The sample holds around 58,000 clones, 88% seen once. These data originate in a study of blood T cell repertoires in COVID-19. Looking at the study overall: The cDNA or gDNA used as material had been derived from T cells, B-cell-depleted T cells, or PBMCs.

While infection was still active, Seattle patients were enrolled and then followed longitudinally. Germline V gene data show CDR1 as SGHAT and CDR2 as FQNNGV. This CDR3 has 15 residues. Between the trimmed V and J ends, which lost 5 bases and 3 bases, there was a span of 15 bases. This receptor was identified in an older woman with COVID-19, enrolled during active disease. The chain carries TRBV11-2 and TRBJ2-3; D remains ambiguous. The sample consisted of peripheral blood. DNA for the CDR3: TGTGCCAGCAGCCCTTTCGTCGGAGCAACAGATACGCAGTATTTT. Amino acid sequence: CASSPFVGATDTQYF.